Presented here are 9 T cell receptor beta chains from one specimen sequenced in a study of T cells in Graves' hyperthyroidism and ophthalmopathy. RNA transcripts gave rise to amplified TCR beta CDR3 regions. The TCR CDR3 was amplified in a first-round RT-PCR using the HTBI primer set. A single record per CDR3 protein comes from TCRdb applying MiXCR to the multiplex PCR reads. The data contain almost 600,000 distinct CDR3 sequences, 35% to 55% of them seen just once; the ten biggest clones take up about 8%. The sample was peripheral blood or thyroid tissue (not recorded which). Source of these receptors: a woman under 30 with Graves' hyperthyroidism.

The V and J genes are TRBV10-2 and TRBJ1-1; D might be TRBD1 (5 bases). The germline V gene has CDR1 WSHSY and CDR2 SAAADI. This CDR3 is 15 amino acids long. The V and J ends lost 7 bases and 1 base respectively, with 16 bases between them. The CDR3 loop is CASKGLDSRNTEAFF. Written as DNA, the CDR3 is TGCGCCAGCAAAGGGCTAGACAGTCGGAACACTGAAGCTTTCTTT.

The chain joins TRBV29-1 to TRBJ1-1; D uncertain. CDR3 length: 14 residues. Trimming stripped 0 bases from V and 0 bases from J, with 8 bases between. The germline CDR1 and CDR2 sequences are SQVTM and ANQGSEA. Here the CDR3 DNA reads TGCAGCGTTGAAGATCTGGGTATGAACACTGAAGCTTTCTTT. Protein product: CSVEDLGMNTEAFF.

This clonotype was counted at least ten times. J is TRBJ2-2 and V is TRBV6-5, with D unclear. The CDR3 runs 11 residues. V lost 5 bases and J lost 8, with 6 bases in between. Per germline, CDR1 MNHEY and CDR2 SVGAGI. This CDR3 reads CASSERGELFF. The CDR3 DNA reads as TGTGCCAGCAGTGAAAGGGGGGAGCTGTTTTTT.

This clonotype was seen repeatedly, ten times or more. This sequence joins TRBV20-1 and TRBJ2-7, with D possibly being TRBD1 (5 bases). In germline, CDR1 is DFQATT, CDR2 SNEGSKA (reference sequence). The CDR3 covers 14 residues. V shed 2 bases and J shed 5 bases, with 16 bases lying between them. The CDR3 region is CSARKGVSYNEQYF. CDR3 coding DNA: TGCAGTGCTAGAAAAGGGGTATCCTATAACGAGCAGTACTTC.

This clonotype was seen at least ten times. J is TRBJ2-5 and V is TRBV7-8; TRBD1 might be the D (6 bases). Trimming left V 5 bases short and J 5 bases short, with 15 bases between. Germline V gene lookup returns CDR1 SGHVS and CDR2 FQNEAQ. This CDR3 comprises 14 residues. CDR3 protein: CASSQGTVRETQYF. CDR3 DNA: TGTGCCAGCAGCCAGGGGACGGTTCGCGAGACCCAGTACTTC.

The chain combines TRBV18 with TRBJ1-1; D not certain. Trimming stripped 10 bases from V and 11 bases from J, with 23 bases between. The CDR3 loop spans 13 amino acids. Per germline, CDR1 KGHSH and CDR2 LQKENI. The CDR3 coding sequence is TGTGCCACTGAATTAGGGAAAGACCTTGGGGCTTTCTTT. This translates into CATELGKDLGAFF.

Of note for this clonotype: At one boundary the junction diverges from the germline segment, which might be a read error. The genes are TRBV9 and TRBJ2-2; 8 nucleotides line up with TRBD2. CDR3 size: 16 residues. Looked up from germline, CDR1 is SGDLS and CDR2 is YYNGEE. In nucleotides, the CDR3 is TGTGCCAGCAGCGTAGTTAGCGGGATGAACACCGGGGAGCTGTCTTGG. It codes for CASSVVSGMNTGELSW.

Worth noting for this clonotype: A read error may explain this, as a much larger clone is one base away. The chain links TRBV20-1 to TRBJ2-5; unclear D gene. Germline CDR1 is DFQATT and CDR2 is SNEGSKA (reference sequence). The CDR3 totals 11 residues. The CDR3 protein is CSPILQEAQYF. DNA of the CDR3: TGCAGTCCGATTCTGCAAGAGGCCCAGTACTTC.

This chain connects TRBV2 to TRBJ2-7; TRBD2 matches 10 bases. From germline, CDR1 is SNHLY and CDR2 FYNNEI. Trimming cost V 2 bases and J 4 bases; bases outside gene matches: 5. The CDR3 has 15 amino acids. The CDR3 is CASSETSGNRYEQYF. As DNA, the CDR3 is TGTGCCAGCAGTGAAACTAGCGGGAACAGGTACGAGCAGTACTTC.